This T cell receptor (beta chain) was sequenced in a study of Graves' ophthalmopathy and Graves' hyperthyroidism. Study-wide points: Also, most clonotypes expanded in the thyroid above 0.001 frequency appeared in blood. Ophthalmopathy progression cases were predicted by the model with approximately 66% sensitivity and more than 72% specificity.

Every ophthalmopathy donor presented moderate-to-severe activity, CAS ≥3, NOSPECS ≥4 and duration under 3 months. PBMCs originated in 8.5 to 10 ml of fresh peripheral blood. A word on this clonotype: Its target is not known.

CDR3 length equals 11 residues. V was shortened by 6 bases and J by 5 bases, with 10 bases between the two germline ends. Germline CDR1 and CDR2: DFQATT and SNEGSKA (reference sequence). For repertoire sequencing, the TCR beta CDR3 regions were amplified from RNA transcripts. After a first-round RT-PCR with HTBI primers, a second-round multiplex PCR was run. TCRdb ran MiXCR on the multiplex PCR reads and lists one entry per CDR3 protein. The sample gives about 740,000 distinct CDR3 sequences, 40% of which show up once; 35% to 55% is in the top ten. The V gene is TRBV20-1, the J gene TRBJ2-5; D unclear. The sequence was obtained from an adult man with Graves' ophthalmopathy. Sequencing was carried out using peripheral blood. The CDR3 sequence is CSAQAPETQYF. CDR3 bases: TGCAGTGCCCAGGCCCCGGAGACCCAGTACTTC.